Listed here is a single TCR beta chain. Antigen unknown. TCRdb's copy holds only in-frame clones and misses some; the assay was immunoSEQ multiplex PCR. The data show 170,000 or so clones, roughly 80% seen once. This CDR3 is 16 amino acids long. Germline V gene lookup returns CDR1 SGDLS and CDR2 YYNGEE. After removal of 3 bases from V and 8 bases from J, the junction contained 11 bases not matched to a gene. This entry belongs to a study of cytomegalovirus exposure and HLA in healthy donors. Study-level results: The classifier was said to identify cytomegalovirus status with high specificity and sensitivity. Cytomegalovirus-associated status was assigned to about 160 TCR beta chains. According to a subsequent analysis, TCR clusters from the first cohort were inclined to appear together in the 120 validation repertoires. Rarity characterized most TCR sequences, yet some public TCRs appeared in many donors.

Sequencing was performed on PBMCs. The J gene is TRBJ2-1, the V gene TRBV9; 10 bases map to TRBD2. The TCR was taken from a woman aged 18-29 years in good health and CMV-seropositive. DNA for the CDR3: TGTGCCAGCAGCGCAACTAGCGGGGCTCTCGGGGATGAGCAGTTCTTC. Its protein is CASSATSGALGDEQFF.